The 25 T cell receptor beta chains listed next were all sequenced from one sample in a study of shared T cell receptors in the human thymus. Sequencing was performed with immunoSEQ multiplex PCR; in TCRdb, only in-frame clones are kept and a portion is missing. The sample shows 720,000 or so clones, around 85% of them seen only once. These data were likewise used in another study, on human thymus T cells.

Specimen: thymocytes. These receptor sequences come from a girl under three years old with a congenital heart defect.

J is TRBJ2-5 and V is TRBV4-1; 7 nucleotides line up with TRBD2. Germline CDR1 and CDR2: MGHRA and YSYEKL. This CDR3 has 15 residues. The V and J ends lost 1 base and 1 base, in that order; junction bases with no gene match: 3. As DNA, the CDR3 is TGCGCCAGCAGCCAAGGGGAGGGGTCCCAAGAGACCCAGTACTTC. Its translation: CASSQGEGSQETQYF.

J is TRBJ1-1 and V is TRBV4-1; D uncertain. CDR1 is MGHRA, CDR2 YSYEKL, per germline. The germline V and J ends were trimmed by 3 bases and 4 bases, with 15 bases remaining between them. The CDR3 is made up of 15 amino acids. The CDR3 loop is CASSQSSEGGTEAFF. The CDR3 DNA reads as TGCGCCAGCAGCCAGTCGAGTGAGGGCGGCACTGAAGCTTTCTTT.

This clone occurred once. The chain combines TRBV19 with TRBJ2-1; D unclear. CDR3 length equals 16 residues. Deletions cut 3 bases from V and 4 bases from J, with 16 bases between. Looked up from germline, CDR1 is LNHDA and CDR2 is SQIVND (reference sequence). The CDR3 sequence: CASSISQASPYNEQFF. The CDR3 DNA reads as TGTGCCAGTAGTATTTCGCAGGCGAGTCCGTACAATGAGCAGTTCTTC. The whole variable domain, remainder taken from reference TRBV19 and TRBJ2-1, is DGGITQSPKYLFRKEGQNVTLSCEQNLNHDAMYWYRQDPGQGLRLIYYSQIVNDFQKGDIAEGYSVSREKKESFPLTVTSAQKNPTAFYLCASSISQASPYNEQFFGPGTRLTVL.

The genes are TRBV4-1 and TRBJ1-1; a weak D match, TRBD1 (6 bases). The CDR3 spans 17 residues. Trimming took off 0 bases at V and 0 bases at J, with 14 bases between the two ends. CDR1 is MGHRA, CDR2 YSYEKL, per germline. DNA for the CDR3: TGCGCCAGCAGCCAAGATTGGAGGGGGGGAATGAACACTGAAGCTTTCTTT. Residues: CASSQDWRGGMNTEAFF.

This clone has just a few counts. The chain is built from TRBV6-6 and TRBJ1-2; the D gene is possibly TRBD1 (6 bases). The CDR3 has 15 amino acids. The germline V gene has CDR1 MNHNY and CDR2 SVGAGI (reference sequence). V was clipped by 5 bases and J by 4 bases, with 17 bases between them. CDR3: CASSMGAGESYGYTF. In DNA, the CDR3 is TGTGCCAGCAGTATGGGGGCAGGGGAAAGCTATGGCTACACCTTC.

The gene calls are TRBV10-3 and TRBJ1-1; D unclear. The germline V and J ends were trimmed by 0 bases and 5 bases, with 16 bases remaining between them. Germline V gene data show CDR1 as ENHRY and CDR2 as SYGVKD. The length of the CDR3 is 16 residues. CDR3 residues: CAISESRVRIKTEAFF. DNA of the CDR3: TGTGCCATCAGTGAGTCCCGTGTGAGGATTAAGACTGAAGCTTTCTTT.

This clone has just a few counts. V is TRBV19 and J is TRBJ2-7; D is ambiguous. The CDR3 contains 15 residues. Germline assignment: CDR1 LNHDA and CDR2 SQIVND (reference sequence). Trimming removed 1 base from V and 2 bases from J, with 12 bases in between. The CDR3 region has the DNA TGTGCCAGTAGTATAGGCGGCAGCCGTCCCTACGAGCAGTACTTC. Amino acids: CASSIGGSRPYEQYF.

The chain couples TRBV18 to TRBJ2-7; 12 bases fit TRBD2. The CDR3 loop spans 17 amino acids. CDR1 and CDR2 from the germline V gene are KGHSH and LQKENI. The V gene end was trimmed by 3 bases and the J gene end by 3 bases; junction bases not matched to a gene: 9. The CDR3 DNA is TGTGCCAGCTCACCCGTAAACACTAGCGGGGGGATCTACGAGCAGTACTTC. Protein product: CASSPVNTSGGIYEQYF. Together with reference TRBV18 and TRBJ2-7, the CDR3 gives the full variable domain: NAGVMQNPRHLVRRRGQEARLRCSPMKGHSHVYWYRQLPEEGLKFMVYLQKENIIDESGMPKERFSAEFPKEGPSILRIQQVVRGDSAAYFCASSPVNTSGGIYEQYFGPGTRLTVT.

The chain carries TRBV14 and TRBJ1-6; TRBD1 might be the D (6 bases). This CDR3 region has 14 residues. Looked up from germline, CDR1 is SGHDN and CDR2 is FVKESK. V lost 4 bases and J 7 bases, leaving 11 bases between the germline ends. This CDR3 reads CASSPKQGNSPLHF. The DNA of the CDR3 is TGTGCCAGCAGCCCTAAACAGGGAAATTCACCCCTCCACTTT.

The rearrangement links TRBV5-6 to TRBJ1-2; 9 nucleotides line up with TRBD1. Germline V gene sequence: CDR1 SGHDT, CDR2 YYEEEE. Germline trimming cut 4 bases from V and 7 bases from J; bases unmatched to any gene: 17. This CDR3 comprises 17 residues. The CDR3 nucleotides read TGTGCCAGCAGCCCAGACGATCCGGGACAGGGTATTCTTGGCTACACCTTC. Translation: CASSPDDPGQGILGYTF.

The V gene is TRBV7-2, the J gene TRBJ2-5, with TRBD2 matching 9 bases. J was trimmed by 1 base and V by 1 base; bases with no gene match: 7. Germline V CDR1 and CDR2: SGHTA, FQGNSA. CDR3 length: 17 residues. CDR3 loop: CASSLETAGGVQETQYF. The CDR3 region has the DNA TGTGCCAGCAGCTTAGAAACAGCGGGGGGCGTCCAAGAGACCCAGTACTTC.

This chain joins TRBV10-1 and TRBJ1-2; weak D call: TRBD1 (5 bases). The germline gives CDR1 WNHNN, CDR2 SYGVQD (reference sequence). This CDR3 region has 16 residues. Trimming cost V 0 bases and J 0 bases, with 11 bases left between them. Here the CDR3 DNA reads TGCGCCAGCAGTGAGTCTAGGGGTGGGCCTAACTATGGCTACACCTTC. The encoded protein is CASSESRGGPNYGYTF.

Concerning this clone: The junction and the germline gene differ at one end; a read error may be behind it. The CDR3: CASSEEWLGEGKHF. DNA of the CDR3: TGTGCCAGCAGCGAAGAGTGGCTAGGAGAGGGAAAGCATTTT. This chain links TRBV4-2 with TRBJ1-5; D gene unclear. From germline, CDR1 is LGHNA and CDR2 YNFKEQ. The CDR3 contains 14 residues.

As to this clone: An end of the junction does not agree with germline; a read error may underlie this. J is TRBJ1-2 and V is TRBV7-2, with 9 bases fitting TRBD1. CDR3 length: 16 residues. Germline V gene data show CDR1 as SGHTA and CDR2 as FQGNSA. Here the CDR3 reads CASSLAWDRDRSGYTF. CDR3 DNA sequence: TGTGCCAGCAGCCTAGCATGGGACAGGGACAGATCTGGCTACACCTTC.

The rearrangement joins TRBV2 to TRBJ2-3; 7 nucleotides agree with TRBD1. Germline values: CDR1 SNHLY, CDR2 FYNNEI. The V segment lost 8 bases and the J segment 3 bases; nucleotides outside the gene matches: 8. The CDR3 totals 14 residues. For the CDR3, the DNA is TGTGCCAGCGACAGGGAAGGAGCGACAGATACGCAGTATTTT. Amino acid sequence: CASDREGATDTQYF.

The chain has TRBV11-2 and TRBJ2-7, with D unclear. The CDR3 contains 15 residues. Germline values: CDR1 SGHAT, CDR2 FQNNGV. V gave up 0 bases and J gave up 3 bases, with 12 bases separating them. CDR3 sequence (DNA): TGTGCCAGCAGCTTAGAGGCAGAATTCAACTACGAGCAGTACTTC. It yields the protein CASSLEAEFNYEQYF.

DNA for the CDR3: TGTGCCAGCAGTGAAGCGCGGAGGGGCACTGAAGCTTTCTTT. Encoded protein: CASSEARRGTEAFF. J is TRBJ1-1 and V is TRBV2; tentative D call: TRBD1 (5 bases). Trimming pared 0 bases from V and 4 bases from J, leaving 9 bases between. The CDR3 is 14 residues long. Germline CDR1 is SNHLY and CDR2 is FYNNEI.

As DNA, the CDR3 is TGTGCCAGCAGTGCCGGGAGGTCCACAGATACGCAGTATTTT. It encodes CASSAGRSTDTQYF. The chain employs TRBV6-1 and TRBJ2-3, with 7 bases identical to TRBD2. CDR3 size: 14 residues. Unmatched junction bases numbered 3, after V lost 4 bases and J lost 2 bases. CDR1 and CDR2 from the germline V gene are MNHNS and SASEGT.

This clone was found once. The gene calls are TRBV4-1 and TRBJ1-2; 7 bases fit TRBD1. The CDR3 is made up of 18 amino acids. V lost 1 base, J lost 1 base, and 12 bases stayed unmatched. The germline CDR1 and CDR2 sequences are MGHRA and YSYEKL. This chain's CDR3 is CASSQVTGTVSGNYGYTF. The CDR3 DNA reads TGCGCCAGCAGCCAAGTTACCGGGACAGTCTCCGGTAACTATGGCTACACCTTC.

This sequence joins TRBV19 and TRBJ1-2, with 11 positions matching TRBD1. J lost 4 bases, V lost 6 bases, and 16 bases had no gene match. The CDR3 covers 18 residues. Looked up from germline, CDR1 is LNHDA and CDR2 is SQIVND (reference sequence). DNA of the CDR3: TGTGCCAGTAGAGAATCCGGGACAGGGGGTCGGTTCGGCTATGGCTACACCTTC. Translation: CASRESGTGGRFGYGYTF.

This chain joins TRBV5-1 and TRBJ1-1; D not certain. Trimming left V 4 bases short and J 7 bases short, with 17 bases between. The germline gives CDR1 SGHRS, CDR2 YFSETQ. The CDR3 has 14 amino acids. For the CDR3, the DNA is TGCGCCAGCAGCACTGCCCCAGAGGCCCTTGAAGCTTTCTTT. Protein sequence: CASSTAPEALEAFF.

This chain joins TRBV19 and TRBJ1-4, with D perhaps TRBD1 (6 bases). The CDR3 loop spans 17 amino acids. The V gene's germline CDR1 is LNHDA and CDR2 SQIVND (reference sequence). Trimming cost V 5 bases and J 8 bases, with 24 bases left between them. CDR3 loop: CASSRYHPGQLGEKLFF. In DNA form, the CDR3 reads TGTGCCAGTAGTCGGTATCATCCGGGACAACTAGGGGAAAAACTGTTTTTT.

To note about this clone: Other DNA sequences in the same sample also yield this CDR3. The V call is TRBV5-1, the J call TRBJ1-2, with D tentatively TRBD1 (6 bases). The germline V gene has CDR1 SGHRS and CDR2 YFSETQ. With 0 bases removed from V and 4 bases from J, the gap between germline ends came to 7 bases. This CDR3 is built from 13 residues. This CDR3 reads CASSLADSYGYTF. In DNA, the CDR3 is TGCGCCAGCAGCTTGGCGGACAGCTATGGCTACACCTTC.

The chain recombines TRBV7-2 with TRBJ1-2, with 9 bases matching TRBD1. Losses at the gene ends were 3 bases for V and 7 bases for J; bases not matched to a gene: 15. There are 17 residues in the CDR3. Germline CDR1 reads SGHTA; CDR2 reads FQGNSA. The CDR3 spells CASSFDRDRVPEGGYTF. CDR3 DNA: TGTGCCAGCAGCTTTGACCGGGACAGGGTGCCCGAGGGTGGCTACACCTTC. The full variable domain, rest sourced from reference TRBV7-2 and TRBJ1-2, is GAGVSQSPSNKVTEKGKDVELRCDPISGHTALYWYRQSLGQGLEFLIYFQGNSAPDKSGLPSDRFSAERTGGSVSTLTIQRTQQEDSAVYLCASSFDRDRVPEGGYTFGSGTRLTVV.

The chain uses TRBV9 and TRBJ1-4; D is ambiguous. The CDR3 is 15 residues long. V was trimmed by 0 bases and J by 4 bases, leaving 10 bases between them. CDR1 is SGDLS and CDR2 is YYNGEE in the germline V gene. The CDR3 here is CASSVGGEHNEKLFF. The CDR3 nucleotides read TGTGCCAGCAGCGTAGGTGGGGAGCATAATGAAAAACTGTTTTTT. Using reference TRBV9 and TRBJ1-4 for the parts outside the CDR3, the full variable domain is DSGVTQTPKHLITATGQRVTLRCSPRSGDLSVYWYQQSLDQGLQFLIQYYNGEERAKGNILERFSAQQFPDLHSELNLSSLELGDSALYFCASSVGGEHNEKLFFGSGTQLSVL.